Here is one TCR beta chain with its context. The authors' processing: By means of reference gene primer amplification, nucleated cell counts were estimated. The repertoire was sequenced with immunoSEQ multiplex PCR; TCRdb's copy has only in-frame clones and lacks some. That table gives V, J and clone size, and the DNA gave D and trimming. The repertoire has 85,000 to 130,000 clones, roughly 89% of them found once; the top ten carry around 6%. The data stem from a study of blood T cell repertoires in COVID-19. As for the study in general: Spain, Italy and the United States supplied samples that represented acute and convalescent COVID-19. Nucleic acid was either cDNA or gDNA, and it came from T cells, B-cell-depleted T cells, or PBMCs.

Sequenced: peripheral blood. This sequence was found in a man between 70 and 80 years old with acute or convalescent COVID-19.

The CDR3 protein is CASSFERRAEAFF. In DNA, the CDR3 is TGTGCCAGCAGCTTCGAGCGCAGGGCTGAAGCTTTCTTT. V and J are TRBV11-2 and TRBJ1-1; possible D gene TRBD1, 5 bases. V lost 3 bases, J lost 6 bases, and 11 bases lay in between. The CDR3 is 13 residues long. The germline V gene has CDR1 SGHAT and CDR2 FQNNGV.